Listed below are T cell receptor beta chains from one sample, sequenced in a study of early T cells in non-severe SARS-CoV-2 infection. MiXCR, run by TCRdb on the 5' RACE reads, gives a single entry per CDR3 protein. The sample gives tens of thousands of distinct CDR3 sequences, roughly 12% of which show up once; roughly 2.5% is in the top ten. Sequencing was performed on whole blood, taken at baseline. Source of these receptors: an adult who was a healthcare worker with PCR-confirmed SARS-CoV-2 infection or an uninfected control (not recorded which). CDR3s include the opening cysteine and the closing phenylalanine or tryptophan. D genes are given only for firm matches. The size entry is marked missing in some rows and otherwise reads once, few, many or a size class.

CASSQPTVYGYTF	TGTGCCAGCAGCCAACCTACAGTCTATGGCTACACCTTC	TRBJ1-2	TRBV4-2	many	-
CASSQDAGSYTDTQYF	TGCGCCAGCAGCCAAGACGCTGGCAGTTACACAGATACGCAGTATTTT	TRBJ2-3	TRBV4-1	-	-
CASSPGRGRPNEQFF	TGTGCTAGCAGCCCAGGGAGGGGGCGCCCGAATGAGCAGTTCTTC	TRBJ2-1	TRBV7-7	-	-
CASSLGDSRYEQYF	TGTGCCAGCAGCTTAGGTGACAGTCGATACGAGCAGTACTTC	TRBJ2-7	TRBV11-2	-	-
CASSLSTADGYTF	TGCGCCAGCAGCTTGTCGACAGCGGATGGCTACACCTTC	TRBJ1-2	TRBV5-1	-	-
CASSRGTLNTEAFF	TGCGCCAGCAGCCGAGGGACACTGAACACTGAAGCTTTCTTT	TRBJ1-1	TRBV5-1	few	-
CASSPQGTGGLNTEAFF	TGTGCCAGCAGCCCACAAGGGACAGGGGGCTTGAACACTGAAGCTTTCTTT	TRBJ1-1	TRBV6-6	-	TRBD1
CSVEWSYEQYF	TGCAGCGTTGAGTGGAGCTACGAGCAGTACTTC	TRBJ2-7	TRBV29-1	few	-
CASSPGGSQETQYF	TGTGCCAGCAGTCCGGGGGGTTCCCAAGAGACCCAGTACTTC	TRBJ2-5	TRBV6-6	-	TRBD2
CSVATGAGNEQYF	TGCAGCGTTGCCACAGGGGCAGGAAACGAGCAGTACTTC	TRBJ2-7	TRBV29-1	-	TRBD1
CASSGALLGDRDILQREAFF	TGTGCCAGCAGTGGTGCCCTCCTGGGGGACAGGGACATCCTGCAGAGAGAAGCTTTCTTT	TRBJ1-1	TRBV28	few	TRBD1
CASRLPNTEAFF	TGTGCCAGCAGGTTGCCCAACACTGAAGCTTTCTTT	TRBJ1-1	TRBV12-3/TRBV12-4	-	-
CAGSPGGNTIYF	TGTGCCGGCAGCCCAGGGGGAAACACCATATATTTT	TRBJ1-3	TRBV7-2	once	-
CASSYGHQETQYF	TGTGCCAGCAGTTACGGCCACCAAGAGACCCAGTACTTC	TRBJ2-5	TRBV6-2/TRBV6-3	few	-
CASSLPGGDGYTF	TGTGCCAGCAGCTTACCAGGGGGCGATGGCTACACCTTC	TRBJ1-2	TRBV5-6	-	TRBD1
CASTRTGDGEKLFF	TGTGCCAGCACCCGGACAGGGGATGGTGAAAAACTGTTTTTT	TRBJ1-4	TRBV6-1	few	TRBD1
CASSAASGGNYEQYF	TGCGCCAGCAGTGCGGCTAGCGGGGGGAACTACGAGCAGTACTTC	TRBJ2-7	TRBV10-2	many	TRBD2
CSARDSVNQPQHF	TGCAGTGCCAGGGACAGCGTCAATCAGCCCCAGCATTTT	TRBJ1-5	TRBV20-1	many	TRBD1
CASRPSGTSTDTQYF	TGTGCCAGCAGACCTAGCGGGACTAGCACAGATACGCAGTATTTT	TRBJ2-3	TRBV6-2/TRBV6-3	few	TRBD2
CASSHPGRDSGNTIYF	TGCGCCAGCAGCCACCCGGGGCGCGACTCTGGAAACACCATATATTTT	TRBJ1-3	TRBV4-1	many	-
CASSFGGRGTEAFF	TGTGCCAGCAGTTTTGGGGGGAGAGGCACTGAAGCTTTCTTT	TRBJ1-1	TRBV27	many	-
CSDLGQMNTEAFF	TGCAGCGATCTGGGACAGATGAACACTGAAGCTTTCTTT	TRBJ1-1	TRBV29-1	many	TRBD1
CASSRRTGASETQYF	TGTGCCAGCTCGAGAAGGACAGGGGCTTCGGAGACCCAGTACTTC	TRBJ2-5	TRBV18	many	TRBD1
CASSPGTGRYEQYF	TGTGCCAGCAGCCCTGGGACAGGGAGATACGAGCAGTACTTC	TRBJ2-7	TRBV7-8	few	TRBD1
CASSDGDLPYEQYF	TGTGCCAGCAGCGACGGGGACTTACCCTACGAGCAGTACTTC	TRBJ2-7	TRBV7-9	-	-
CASSGIERNEQFF	TGTGCCAGCAGCGGGATCGAGCGGAATGAGCAGTTCTTC	TRBJ2-1	TRBV6-2/TRBV6-3	-	-
CSARDLSGAYNEQFF	TGCAGTGCTAGAGATTTGAGCGGGGCCTACAATGAGCAGTTCTTC	TRBJ2-1	TRBV20-1	-	TRBD2
CASSLGQRYGYTF	TGCGCCAGCAGCTTGGGACAGCGATATGGCTACACCTTC	TRBJ1-2	TRBV5-1	-	-